This T cell receptor beta chain was recovered during a study of cytomegalovirus exposure and HLA in healthy donors. About the research overall: Membership in the Caucasian-associated ancestry cluster was found for 81% of approximately 430 genotyped donors. Study-wide points: HLA alleles showed associations with 15,000 to 20,000 TCR beta sequences in a later analysis, at a 0.05 false discovery rate. The classifier reportedly diagnosed cytomegalovirus status with high specificity and sensitivity.

In the case of this clone: What it binds is not known.

With 60 Vbeta and 13 Jbeta primers, the PCR was carried out. Assay used: immunoSEQ multiplex PCR; TCRdb lists only in-frame clones, some missing. This table holds about 170,000 clones, around four fifths found once. The CDR3 has 13 amino acids. V shed 4 bases and J 2 bases; nucleotides not matched to a gene: 2. CDR1 SGHTS and CDR2 YDEGEE come from the germline V gene. Donors showed nominal health when sampled, although they likely had unrecorded immune exposures. The sequencing sample was made of PBMCs. The chain has TRBV5-8 and TRBJ1-1; 7 bases agree with TRBD1. This clonotype was obtained from a girl aged 5 to 17 in good health and CMV-seropositive. The CDR3 region is CASSGQVNTEAFF. The CDR3 DNA reads TGTGCCAGCAGCGGACAGGTCAACACTGAAGCTTTCTTT. The full variable domain, completed using reference TRBV5-8 and TRBJ1-1, is EAGVTQSPTHLIKTRGQQATLRCSPISGHTSVYWYQQALGLGLQFLLWYDEGEERNRGNFPPRFSGRQFPNYSSELNVNALELEDSALYLCASSGQVNTEAFFGQGTRLTVV.